Below, 24 T cell receptor beta chains from the same sample are listed, as sequenced in a study of cytomegalovirus exposure and HLA in healthy donors. With 60 Vbeta and 13 Jbeta primers, the PCR was carried out. Some clones are missing from TCRdb's copy, which holds only in-frame ones; the method was immunoSEQ multiplex PCR. The sample consists of about 98,000 clones, roughly 70% of them appearing once. Material for sequencing was PBMCs. The receptors derive from a man between 50 and 59 years old in good health and CMV-seronegative.

V usage is TRBV25-1 and J usage is TRBJ2-1, with a tentative D call TRBD1 (6 bases). CDR3 length: 14 residues. Trimming took off 2 bases at V and 4 bases at J, with 9 bases between the two ends. Germline assignment: CDR1 MGHDK and CDR2 SYGVNS. The CDR3, as DNA: TGTGCCAGCAGTGAACGACAGGAGTACAATGAGCAGTTCTTC. Encoded protein: CASSERQEYNEQFF.

V is TRBV6-5 and J is TRBJ2-3; D is undetermined. CDR1 and CDR2 (germline): MNHEY, SVGAGI. Trimming left V 7 bases short and J 2 bases short, with 13 bases between. There are 14 residues in the CDR3. DNA for the CDR3: TGTGCCAGCACCACGACTGAAATCACAGATACGCAGTATTTT. Its translation is CASTTTEITDTQYF.

The chain joins TRBV5-1 to TRBJ2-2; the match to TRBD2 covers 8 bases. CDR3 length equals 15 residues. V lost 0 bases to trimming and J lost 7 bases; unmatched junction nucleotides: 5. Germline V gives CDR1 SGHRS, CDR2 YFSETQ. The CDR3, as DNA: TGCGCCAGCAGCTTGGAGCCGGGAGGGAACGGGGAGCTGTTTTTT. Protein product: CASSLEPGGNGELFF.

This rearrangement joins TRBV7-2 to TRBJ1-5; 9 bases match TRBD1. Germline V CDR1 and CDR2: SGHTA, FQGNSA. The ends lost 5 bases at V and 0 bases at J; junction bases unmatched: 8. The CDR3 is 17 amino acids. CDR3 residues: CASSPDRGAYSNQPQHF. CDR3 nucleotides: TGTGCCAGCAGCCCCGACAGGGGGGCTTATAGCAATCAGCCCCAGCATTTT.

The V call is TRBV19, the J call TRBJ1-5; 9 bases line up with TRBD1. The trim removed 5 bases at V and 6 bases at J, leaving 11 bases unmatched. The CDR3 consists of 16 residues. Per the germline V gene, CDR1 is LNHDA and CDR2 is SQIVND (reference sequence). In DNA form, the CDR3 reads TGTGCCAGTAGTTCTTGGACAGGGGTGATGGGTCAGCCCCAGCATTTT. It specifies CASSSWTGVMGQPQHF.

The chain is built from TRBV7-9 and TRBJ2-7; D perhaps matches TRBD1 (6 bases). The CDR3 totals 14 residues. V was clipped by 5 bases and J by 0 bases, with 11 bases between them. Per the germline V gene, CDR1 is SEHNR and CDR2 is FQNEAQ (reference sequence). The CDR3 protein is CASSPWTDSYEQYF. The DNA of the CDR3 is TGTGCCAGCAGCCCATGGACAGACTCCTACGAGCAGTACTTC.

The chain uses TRBV6-5 and TRBJ1-5; D is ambiguous. Trimming took off 4 bases at V and 3 bases at J, with 10 bases between the two ends. The CDR3 spans 14 residues. Germline loops: CDR1 MNHEY, CDR2 SVGAGI. The CDR3 nucleotides are TGTGCCAGCAGTTTCGTGCGCGACAATCAGCCCCAGCATTTT. Encoded protein: CASSFVRDNQPQHF.

This clone was seen once. J is TRBJ1-2 and V is TRBV7-2, with 8 bases fitting TRBD1. CDR1 and CDR2 (germline): SGHTA, FQGNSA. The CDR3 spans 14 residues. Unmatched junction bases numbered 10, after V lost 5 bases and J lost 8 bases. The CDR3 nucleotides read TGTGCCAGCAGCCCATCACTCCGGGACAGGGGCTACACCTTC. Translation: CASSPSLRDRGYTF.

This sequence joins TRBV2 and TRBJ1-1; D uncertain. The CDR3 consists of 11 residues. The germline CDR1 and CDR2 sequences are SNHLY and FYNNEI. The V end lost 9 bases, the J end lost 7 bases, and 12 bases lay between the germline ends. Here the CDR3 reads CASKGGSEAFF. The DNA for the CDR3 is TGTGCCAGTAAAGGCGGTAGTGAAGCTTTCTTT.

CDR3 DNA: TGTGCCAGCGGACCGGGGTTGCAGTTTTACAATGAGCAGTTCTTC. It yields the protein CASGPGLQFYNEQFF. The chain couples TRBV7-9 to TRBJ2-1, with D possibly being TRBD2 (5 bases). CDR3 length: 15 residues. The germline CDR1 and CDR2 sequences are SEHNR and FQNEAQ (reference sequence). Trimming stripped 8 bases from V and 4 bases from J, with 18 bases between. The full variable domain, its missing parts supplied by reference TRBV7-9 and TRBJ2-1, is DTGVSQNPRHKITKRGQNVTFRCDPISEHNRLYWYRQTLGQGPEFLTYFQNEAQLEKSRLLSDRFSAERPKGSFSTLEIQRTEQGDSAMYLCASGPGLQFYNEQFFGPGTRLTVL.

J is TRBJ1-5 and V is TRBV7-2; D perhaps matches TRBD1 (5 bases). CDR1 is SGHTA, CDR2 FQGNSA, per germline. This CDR3 contains 16 residues. Between the trimmed V and J ends, which lost 1 base and 5 bases, there was a span of 15 bases. The CDR3 region has the DNA TGTGCCAGCAGCTTAGGTATGGGGCGAATAGATCAGCCCCAGCATTTT. Protein sequence: CASSLGMGRIDQPQHF.

J is TRBJ2-1 and V is TRBV19, with 8 bases identical to TRBD2. There are 18 residues in the CDR3. After removal of 2 bases from V and 7 bases from J, the junction contained 16 bases not matched to a gene. The germline gives CDR1 LNHDA, CDR2 SQIVND (reference sequence). The CDR3 here is CASSIRFREGLGGNEQFF. CDR3 DNA: TGTGCCAGTAGTATACGATTCCGGGAGGGCCTCGGTGGAAATGAGCAGTTCTTC.

The chain carries TRBV27 and TRBJ1-1; possibly TRBD1 for D (5 bases). The germline gives CDR1 MNHEY, CDR2 SMNVEV (reference sequence). Between the trimmed V and J ends, which lost 5 bases and 1 base, there was a span of 23 bases. There are 18 residues in the CDR3. The CDR3 nucleotides read TGTGCCAGCAGTCGTATCATTTATCCCCTGGGGGGGAACACTGAAGCTTTCTTT. It translates to CASSRIIYPLGGNTEAFF.

This rearrangement joins TRBV27 to TRBJ2-1; D possibly corresponds to TRBD2 (6 bases). The germline V gene has CDR1 MNHEY and CDR2 SMNVEV (reference sequence). The CDR3 loop spans 14 amino acids. Trimming left V 6 bases short and J 7 bases short, with 16 bases between. DNA for the CDR3: TGTGCCAGCAGCGAGAGTCGCGGGACGAATGAGCAGTTCTTC. Translating it yields CASSESRGTNEQFF.

The chain employs TRBV19 and TRBJ2-1, with D possibly matching TRBD2 (6 bases). This CDR3 comprises 14 residues. V shed 3 bases and J shed 3 bases, with 9 bases lying between them. Germline V gene sequence: CDR1 LNHDA, CDR2 SQIVND (reference sequence). The CDR3 region has the DNA TGTGCCAGTAGTATCGCGGGGTTCTACAATGAGCAGTTCTTC. Amino acid sequence: CASSIAGFYNEQFF.

This chain connects TRBV7-2 to TRBJ1-5, with D possibly being TRBD1 (5 bases). CDR3 length: 13 amino acids. Between the trimmed V and J ends, which lost 6 bases and 4 bases, there was a span of 10 bases. Germline CDR1 and CDR2: SGHTA and FQGNSA. DNA for the CDR3: TGTGCCAGCAGTCGAAACAGGAATCAGCCCCAGCATTTT. Amino acids: CASSRNRNQPQHF.

This sequence joins TRBV27 and TRBJ2-3; TRBD2 agrees at 10 bases. The trim removed 6 bases at V and 6 bases at J, leaving 9 bases unmatched. This CDR3 region has 15 residues. Germline V gene lookup returns CDR1 MNHEY and CDR2 SMNVEV (reference sequence). This chain's CDR3 is CASSQTSGLRDTQYF. As DNA, the CDR3 is TGTGCCAGCAGCCAGACTAGCGGGCTTAGGGATACGCAGTATTTT.

J is TRBJ1-2 and V is TRBV5-4, with 7 positions matching TRBD1. Looked up from germline, CDR1 is SGHNT and CDR2 is YYREEE (reference sequence). The CDR3 runs to 16 residues. The trim removed 0 bases at V and 5 bases at J, leaving 10 bases unmatched. This CDR3 is CASSLAGQRAGYGYTF. DNA for the CDR3: TGTGCCAGCAGCTTGGCGGGACAGCGGGCAGGTTATGGCTACACCTTC.

This rearrangement joins TRBV5-4 to TRBJ2-4; TRBD1 might be the D (6 bases). V shed 0 bases and J shed 4 bases, with 11 bases lying between them. This CDR3 contains 15 residues. CDR1 is SGHNT, CDR2 YYREEE, per germline (reference sequence). The CDR3 sequence: CASSLVTGLKNIQYF. CDR3 nucleotide sequence: TGTGCCAGCAGCTTGGTCACAGGGCTGAAAAACATTCAGTACTTC.

This clone has at least ten counts. The V and J genes are TRBV6-1 and TRBJ2-1; D remains ambiguous. The ends were cut back, 4 bases at V and 3 bases at J, with 4 bases in the middle. CDR1 and CDR2 (germline): MNHNS, SASEGT. This CDR3 region has 12 residues. The CDR3 bases are TGTGCCAGCAGTGCAAACTACAATGAGCAGTTCTTC. This codes for CASSANYNEQFF.

The chain uses TRBV18 and TRBJ2-5; D not certain. Trimming stripped 2 bases from V and 5 bases from J, with 9 bases between. Germline CDR1 is KGHSH and CDR2 is LQKENI. The CDR3 loop spans 13 amino acids. The CDR3 region has the DNA TGTGCCAGCTCACCAGGGCAGGCCGAGACCCAGTACTTC. It yields the protein CASSPGQAETQYF.

The chain couples TRBV30 to TRBJ2-5, with D tentatively TRBD2 (5 bases). The V end lost 3 bases, the J end lost 11 bases, and 19 bases lay between the germline ends. The CDR3 has 13 residues. Germline CDR1 and CDR2: GTSNPN and SVGIG (reference sequence). CDR3 sequence: CAWRGVGDQEQYF. The CDR3 region has the DNA TGTGCCTGGAGGGGTGTGGGAGATCAGGAGCAGTACTTC.

The gene calls are TRBV15 and TRBJ1-1, with TRBD1 matching 8 bases. Germline assignment: CDR1 LNHNV and CDR2 YYDKDF (reference sequence). The CDR3 is 15 amino acids. After removal of 3 bases from V and 3 bases from J, the junction contained 6 bases not matched to a gene. CDR3 nucleotide sequence: TGTGCCACCAGCAGTGACAGGGGCCCGGACACTGAAGCTTTCTTT. Translated: CATSSDRGPDTEAFF.

The V call is TRBV9, the J call TRBJ2-7; no firm D call. Germline V lookup: CDR1 SGDLS, CDR2 YYNGEE. Between the trimmed V and J ends, which lost 0 bases and 4 bases, there was a span of 11 bases. CDR3 length: 14 amino acids. CDR3 nucleotides: TGTGCCAGCAGCGTAGCGTCGGAGCAGTACGAGCAGTACTTC. It translates to CASSVASEQYEQYF.